One sample yielded the 30 T cell receptor beta chains listed below, sequenced in a study of PD-1 blockade in classical Hodgkin lymphoma. Assay: immunoSEQ multiplex PCR; the TCRdb copy retains only in-frame clones and omits some. Of 11,000 or so clones listed, roughly 75% were seen once; the top ten hold approximately 35%. Every patient experienced relapse after autologous stem cell transplantation, and brentuximab vedotin exposure varied. Sequences were derived from peripheral blood mononuclear cells (PBMCs), sampled at baseline. The source of these receptors is a human donor with classical Hodgkin lymphoma.

V gene TRBV7-2 combines with J gene TRBJ1-1; TRBD1 might be the D (6 bases). The CDR3 runs to 15 residues. Trimming left V 5 bases short and J 6 bases short, with 19 bases between. The germline V gene encodes CDR1 SGHTA and CDR2 FQGNSA. DNA of the CDR3: TGTGCCAGCAGCCCCACCCCGGGACATTTCGCTGAAGCTTTCTTT. Translation gives CASSPTPGHFAEAFF.

There are a few counts of this clone. The rearrangement uses TRBV5-4 and TRBJ2-1; D not certain. The CDR3 extends over 14 amino acids. Between the trimmed V and J ends, which lost 4 bases and 3 bases, there was a span of 11 bases. Germline CDR1 reads SGHNT; CDR2 reads YYREEE (reference sequence). This chain's CDR3 is CASSPAPNYNEQFF. In DNA form, the CDR3 reads TGTGCCAGCAGCCCGGCGCCCAACTACAATGAGCAGTTCTTC.

This clone has only a few counts. The V gene is TRBV27, the J gene TRBJ1-6; perhaps TRBD1 as D (5 bases). Germline V gene lookup returns CDR1 MNHEY and CDR2 SMNVEV (reference sequence). The CDR3 has 13 residues. The V end was cut by 3 bases, the J end by 8 bases, with 8 bases between. The CDR3 DNA is TGTGCCAGCAGTTTCGGGGCGGATTCACCCCTCCACTTT. It specifies CASSFGADSPLHF.

This clone was counted a few times. The chain couples TRBV19 to TRBJ2-3; TRBD2 matches at 7 bases. CDR1 is LNHDA, CDR2 SQIVND, per germline (reference sequence). The ends lost 5 bases at V and 0 bases at J; junction bases unmatched: 8. The CDR3 length is 16 residues. DNA for the CDR3: TGTGCCAGTAGTTCTGAACTAGCGTCTAGCACAGATACGCAGTATTTT. Its translation: CASSSELASSTDTQYF.

The chain has TRBV13 and TRBJ1-1; possibly TRBD1 for D (5 bases). The CDR3 contains 14 residues. V was trimmed by 6 bases and J by 6 bases, leaving 17 bases between them. Per germline, CDR1 PRHDT and CDR2 FYEKMQ (reference sequence). CDR3: CASSYWGEKAEAFF. In DNA form, the CDR3 reads TGTGCCAGCAGTTACTGGGGGGAAAAAGCTGAAGCTTTCTTT.

CDR3 DNA: TGCAGCACCCTTGGGGGGGCTACGAGCTCCTACGAGCAGTACTTC. Translation: CSTLGGATSSYEQYF. The chain recombines TRBV29-1 with TRBJ2-7; tentative D call: TRBD2 (7 bases). CDR3 length: 15 amino acids. V was cut by 8 bases and J by 0 bases, with 20 bases left in between. CDR1 SQVTM and CDR2 ANQGSEA come from the germline V gene.

The chain has TRBV5-3 and TRBJ2-3; 13 positions match TRBD2. TRBV5-3 carries the ORF label, with uncertain function. The CDR3 extends over 20 amino acids. V trimming: 4 bases; J trimming: 1 base; junction bases outside the gene matches: 15. For the CDR3, the DNA is TGTGCCAGAAGCCCCCACCCGACTAGCGGGGGGCCTCTGGGCACAGATACGCAGTATTTT. Its translation: CARSPHPTSGGPLGTDTQYF.

This clone was counted once. The V and J genes are TRBV18 and TRBJ2-2; D is ambiguous. V was clipped by 3 bases and J by 2 bases, with 7 bases between them. Germline V CDR1 and CDR2: KGHSH, LQKENI. The CDR3 contains 14 residues. The CDR3: CASSPVLNTGELFF. In DNA, the CDR3 is TGTGCCAGCTCACCGGTTCTTAACACCGGGGAGCTGTTTTTT.

This clone was counted only a few times. The J gene is TRBJ2-7, the V gene TRBV28; 9 positions match TRBD2. CDR3 length: 14 amino acids. Looked up from germline, CDR1 is MDHEN and CDR2 is SYDVKM. Trimming took 6 bases from V and 0 from J; bases not matched to a gene: 3. This CDR3 reads CASRSGGTSYEQYV. The CDR3 DNA sequence: TGTGCCAGCAGAAGCGGGGGGACCTCCTACGAGCAGTACGTC.

The genes are TRBV14 and TRBJ1-1; D may be TRBD1 (6 bases). CDR1 SGHDN and CDR2 FVKESK come from the germline V gene. The CDR3 consists of 18 residues. V was trimmed by 1 base and J by 4 bases, leaving 22 bases between them. The CDR3 here is CASSQGAGALSFGTEAFF. The CDR3 DNA is TGTGCCAGCAGCCAAGGTGCGGGGGCGCTAAGTTTTGGCACTGAAGCTTTCTTT. Complete variable domain (other parts from reference TRBV14 and TRBJ1-1): EAGVTQFPSHSVIEKGQTVTLRCDPISGHDNLYWYRRVMGKEIKFLLHFVKESKQDESGMPNNRFLAERTGGTYSTLKVQPAELEDSGVYFCASSQGAGALSFGTEAFFGQGTRLTVV.

This rearrangement joins TRBV10-3 to TRBJ1-5, with D perhaps matching TRBD1 (5 bases). Germline lookup yields CDR1 ENHRY and CDR2 SYGVKD. This CDR3 is 13 amino acids long. With 4 bases removed from V and 5 bases from J, the gap between germline ends came to 9 bases. CDR3 bases: TGTGCCATCAGTGTTACGACAGATCAGCCCCAGCATTTT. Encoded protein: CAISVTTDQPQHF.

CDR3 nucleotides: TGTGCCAGCAGCTTAGACAGGGTTGGTGGCTACACCTTC. Protein product: CASSLDRVGGYTF. This chain links TRBV6-5 with TRBJ1-2; 7 nucleotides line up with TRBD1. With 6 bases clipped from V and 7 bases from J, the junction kept 8 bases outside the gene matches. The germline gives CDR1 MNHEY, CDR2 SVGAGI. This CDR3 has 13 residues.

The rearrangement links TRBV18 to TRBJ1-6; 12 positions match TRBD1. Germline V gene sequence: CDR1 KGHSH, CDR2 LQKENI. With V trimmed by 5 bases and J by 10 bases, 9 bases remained unmatched. The length of the CDR3 is 16 residues. CDR3 nucleotides: TGTGCCAGCTCATCATTCCGGGACAGGGGGCAATCACCCCTCCACTTT. It yields the protein CASSSFRDRGQSPLHF.

This clone was found a few times. This chain links TRBV11-2 with TRBJ2-7; D not certain. The length of the CDR3 is 14 residues. V shed 2 bases and J shed 0 bases, with 8 bases lying between them. Germline values: CDR1 SGHAT, CDR2 FQNNGV. The CDR3 here is CASSLSRRSYEQYV. In nucleotides, the CDR3 is TGTGCCAGCAGCTTATCCCGACGCTCCTACGAGCAGTACGTC.

The chain employs TRBV28 and TRBJ1-6, with D unclear. This CDR3 comprises 16 residues. V was shortened by 2 bases and J by 10 bases, with 18 bases between the two germline ends. Germline lookup yields CDR1 MDHEN and CDR2 SYDVKM. The chain's CDR3 is CASSLRRLLRGSPLHF. The CDR3 DNA reads as TGTGCCAGCAGTTTACGACGGCTGCTGAGAGGGTCACCCCTCCACTTT.

The gene calls are TRBV5-1 and TRBJ2-5; 11 positions match TRBD2. Germline lookup yields CDR1 SGHRS and CDR2 YFSETQ. The CDR3 runs 16 residues. The V and J ends lost 3 bases and 4 bases, in that order; junction bases with no gene match: 8. In DNA, the CDR3 is TGCGCCAGCAGCTCAGTAGCGGGGGGGCCCCTAGAGACCCAGTACTTC. Its translation is CASSSVAGGPLETQYF. The full variable domain, with the rest looked up from reference TRBV5-1 and TRBJ2-5, is KAGVTQTPRYLIKTRGQQVTLSCSPISGHRSVSWYQQTPGQGLQFLFEYFSETQRNKGNFPGRFSGRQFSNSRSEMNVSTLELGDSALYLCASSSVAGGPLETQYFGPGTRLLVL.

The chain couples TRBV6-6 to TRBJ1-2; 8 bases line up with TRBD1. Looked up from germline, CDR1 is MNHNY and CDR2 is SVGAGI (reference sequence). This CDR3 spans 12 amino acids. Trimming took 7 bases from V and 3 from J; bases not matched to a gene: 1. For the CDR3, the DNA is TGTGCCAGCATGACAGGGGACTATGGCTACACCTTC. Residues: CASMTGDYGYTF.

The genes are TRBV19 and TRBJ2-2, with 9 bases that match TRBD2. The ends lost 7 bases at V and 6 bases at J; junction bases unmatched: 9. Germline-derived CDR1 and CDR2 are LNHDA and SQIVND (reference sequence). The CDR3 has 15 residues. CDR3 nucleotide sequence: TGTGCCAGTAAGAGGCGGGGGGGGTTTGCCGGGGAGCTGTTTTTT. Encoded protein: CASKRRGGFAGELFF. Based on the CDR3 plus reference TRBV19 and TRBJ2-2, the full variable domain is DGGITQSPKYLFRKEGQNVTLSCEQNLNHDAMYWYRQDPGQGLRLIYYSQIVNDFQKGDIAEGYSVSREKKESFPLTVTSAQKNPTAFYLCASKRRGGFAGELFFGEGSRLTVL.

Comments on this clone: The same CDR3 can be traced to other DNA sequences in this sample. The V gene is TRBV5-5, the J gene TRBJ2-1, with TRBD1 as a possible D gene (6 bases). V lost 4 bases, J lost 4 bases, and 9 bases lay in between. Germline V lookup: CDR1 SGHKS, CDR2 YYEKEE (reference sequence). CDR3 length: 13 amino acids. CDR3 in DNA: TGTGCCAGCAGCCTGGACAGTTACAATGAGCAGTTCTTC. Encoded protein: CASSLDSYNEQFF.

The rearrangement links TRBV7-9 to TRBJ1-2; 7 nucleotides agree with TRBD1. V gave up 8 bases and J gave up 4 bases; unmatched junction bases: 10. This CDR3 contains 14 residues. Per germline, CDR1 SEHNR and CDR2 FQNEAQ (reference sequence). CDR3 nucleotides: TGTGCCAGCGGGAAAACAGGGGTTAGCTATGGCTACACCTTC. This encodes CASGKTGVSYGYTF.

This clone was counted only a few times. The chain joins TRBV6-6 to TRBJ1-6, with D maybe TRBD1 (6 bases). The ends were cut back, 5 bases at V and 9 bases at J, with 11 bases in the middle. Germline CDR1 is MNHNY and CDR2 is SVGAGI (reference sequence). The CDR3 runs 13 residues. CDR3 protein: CASSPTGISPLHF. The CDR3 DNA sequence: TGTGCCAGCAGTCCTACAGGGATTTCACCCCTCCACTTT.

The J gene is TRBJ2-3, the V gene TRBV4-1; 7 bases are shared with TRBD2. The CDR3 totals 16 residues. V trimming: 0 bases; J trimming: 2 bases; junction bases outside the gene matches: 5. Germline V lookup: CDR1 MGHRA, CDR2 YSYEKL. The CDR3 region is CASSQDKLAITDTQYF. The DNA for the CDR3 is TGCGCCAGCAGCCAAGATAAACTAGCGATCACAGATACGCAGTATTTT.

This chain connects TRBV6-1 to TRBJ1-6; D uncertain. V lost 1 base, J lost 10 bases, and 8 bases lay in between. This CDR3 region has 13 residues. CDR1 is MNHNS and CDR2 is SASEGT in the germline V gene. The DNA of the CDR3 is TGTGCCAGCAGTGAAGTGCGGGGATCACCCCTCCACTTT. Amino acids: CASSEVRGSPLHF.

This clone has more than one count but fewer than ten. Written as DNA, the CDR3 is TGTGCCAGCAGTGAAGCGTGGGCGGGGGGGCGACTAGATACGCAGTATTTT. This codes for CASSEAWAGGRLDTQYF. The gene calls are TRBV2 and TRBJ2-3; 9 nucleotides agree with TRBD2. The V gene end was trimmed by 0 bases and the J gene end by 5 bases; junction bases not matched to a gene: 9. Germline V gene lookup returns CDR1 SNHLY and CDR2 FYNNEI. The CDR3 is made up of 17 amino acids.

This clone ranks as medium-sized. This sequence joins TRBV6-1 and TRBJ2-2; the D is unclear. Germline V lookup: CDR1 MNHNS, CDR2 SASEGT. CDR3 size: 14 residues. Trimming shortened V by 7 bases and J by 1 base, and 10 bases separated the two germline ends. The CDR3 loop reads CASKRAGNTGELFF. For the CDR3, the DNA is TGTGCCAGCAAAAGGGCAGGGAACACCGGGGAGCTGTTTTTT.

The J gene is TRBJ1-2, the V gene TRBV28; D remains ambiguous. The CDR3 has 16 residues. The germline CDR1 and CDR2 sequences are MDHEN and SYDVKM. V lost 5 bases to trimming and J lost 0 bases, with 16 bases between them. The CDR3 region is CASSPLGRLANYGYTF. The CDR3 nucleotides read TGTGCCAGCAGTCCTCTCGGTCGGCTGGCTAACTATGGCTACACCTTC.

This sequence joins TRBV7-8 and TRBJ1-1, with D unresolved. Trimming took 2 bases from V and 4 from J, leaving 8 bases between them. CDR1 is SGHVS, CDR2 FQNEAQ, per germline. The CDR3 sequence is 13 residues long. For the CDR3, the DNA is TGTGCCAGCAGCTTACAAATGAGCACTGAAGCTTTCTTT. Translation gives CASSLQMSTEAFF.

V gene TRBV7-9 combines with J gene TRBJ1-4; no reliable D call. The germline V gene has CDR1 SEHNR and CDR2 FQNEAQ (reference sequence). V dropped 5 bases and J dropped 6 bases, with 16 bases sitting between them. The CDR3 is 15 residues long. As DNA, the CDR3 is TGTGCCAGCAGCCAGCAGGTCCAGTTTGATGAAAAACTGTTTTTT. Encoded protein: CASSQQVQFDEKLFF.

This sequence joins TRBV5-6 and TRBJ1-2; 9 bases fit TRBD1. Germline CDR1 and CDR2: SGHDT and YYEEEE. This CDR3 comprises 14 residues. Unmatched junction bases numbered 6, after V lost 4 bases and J lost 5 bases. The CDR3 region is CASSPDRGRYGYTF. The CDR3 DNA follows: TGTGCCAGCAGCCCGGACAGGGGAAGGTATGGCTACACCTTC. Full variable domain (remainder filled in from reference TRBV5-6 and TRBJ1-2): DAGVTQSPTHLIKTRGQQVTLRCSPKSGHDTVSWYQQALGQGPQFIFQYYEEEERQRGNFPDRFSGHQFPNYSSELNVNALLLGDSALYLCASSPDRGRYGYTFGSGTRLTVV.

The CDR3 DNA reads as TGTGCCAGCAGTTACGGTCTGGGAGTAGGTACTGAAGCTTTCTTT. As protein: CASSYGLGVGTEAFF. The rearrangement uses TRBV6-6 and TRBJ1-1; D remains unclear. The V end was cut by 2 bases, the J end by 5 bases, with 15 bases between. The CDR3 has 15 residues. Germline CDR1 MNHNY, CDR2 SVGAGI (reference sequence).